This TCR beta chain appears in the sequencing data of a study of blood T cell repertoires in COVID-19. The germline gives CDR1 MNHEY, CDR2 SVGAGI. The length of the CDR3 is 13 residues. V lost 5 bases and J 5 bases, leaving 9 bases between the germline ends. Generated by immunoSEQ multiplex PCR, the TCRdb table keeps only in-frame clones and is missing some. The sample shows about 400,000 clones, around 89% of them seen only once. The sequence was obtained from a woman in her 30s with acute or convalescent COVID-19. This rearrangement joins TRBV6-5 to TRBJ2-2, with no clear D. Input material: peripheral blood. The CDR3 DNA reads as TGTGCCAGCAGTCGGTCGGGTACCGGGGAGCTGTTTTTT. Translated: CASSRSGTGELFF.